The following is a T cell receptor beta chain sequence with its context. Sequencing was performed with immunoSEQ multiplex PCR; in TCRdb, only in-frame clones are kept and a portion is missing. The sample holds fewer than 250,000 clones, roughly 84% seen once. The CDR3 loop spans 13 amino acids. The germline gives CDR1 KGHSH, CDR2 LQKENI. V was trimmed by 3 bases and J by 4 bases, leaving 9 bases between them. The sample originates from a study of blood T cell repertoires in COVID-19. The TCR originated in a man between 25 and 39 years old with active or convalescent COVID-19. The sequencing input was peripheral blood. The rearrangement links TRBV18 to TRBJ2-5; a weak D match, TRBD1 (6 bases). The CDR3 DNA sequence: TGTGCCAGCTCACCGGGACAATTAGAGACCCAGTACTTC. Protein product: CASSPGQLETQYF. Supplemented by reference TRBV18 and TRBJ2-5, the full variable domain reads NAGVMQNPRHLVRRRGQEARLRCSPMKGHSHVYWYRQLPEEGLKFMVYLQKENIIDESGMPKERFSAEFPKEGPSILRIQQVVRGDSAAYFCASSPGQLETQYFGPGTRLLVL.